This T cell receptor (beta chain) was retrieved from a study of blood T cell repertoires in COVID-19. Here immunoSEQ multiplex PCR was the method, and the copy in TCRdb shows in-frame clones only, minus some. The sample consists of approximately 360,000 clones, around 87% of them appearing once. Germline assignment: CDR1 MDHEN and CDR2 SYDVKM. V was pared by 3 bases and J by 0 bases, with 12 bases between. The CDR3 has 16 residues. V usage is TRBV28 and J usage is TRBJ1-5, with a tentative D call TRBD1 (5 bases). The source material was PBMCs or T cells enriched from blood (not recorded which). This TCR was sampled from a man aged 40-50 years in a cohort exposed to, infected with or recovered from COVID-19 (not recorded which). The chain's CDR3 is CASSFRQIYSNQPQHF. The CDR3 DNA sequence: TGTGCCAGCAGTTTCAGACAGATCTATAGCAATCAGCCCCAGCATTTT.